The source of this T cell receptor beta chain is a study of T cells after somatic rescue of genetic block. In germline, CDR1 is MNHNY, CDR2 SVGAGI (reference sequence). After removal of 6 bases from V and 3 bases from J, the junction contained 10 bases not matched to a gene. This CDR3 has 16 residues. Only in-frame clones appear in the TCRdb table, and some are missing; sequencing was by immunoSEQ multiplex PCR. The sample includes approximately 14,000 clones, 70% to 80% of them seen just once. This clone came up a few times. The chain joins TRBV6-6 to TRBJ2-7, with TRBD2 identical over 11 bases. What was sequenced was peripheral blood mononuclear cells (PBMCs). The TCR sequence derives from a boy aged 5-17 years. The CDR3 is CASRKRASGGNYEQYF. CDR3 bases: TGTGCCAGCAGAAAGAGGGCTAGCGGGGGGAACTACGAGCAGTACTTC.